Listed below are T cell receptor beta chains from one sample, sequenced in a study of cytomegalovirus exposure and HLA in healthy donors. Sequencing used immunoSEQ multiplex PCR; TCRdb keeps in-frame clones, though not all of them. This sample has about 250,000 clones, with roughly 87% found just once. Sequenced material: PBMCs. The receptors shown here come from a man younger than 35 in good health and CMV-seropositive. The CDR3 runs from the conserved cysteine through the conserved F or W. A D gene is named only where the DNA matches it firmly. Size tells how often a clone was seen (once, few, many) or the class of an expanded clone, and some rows leave it out.

j_call v_call clone_size d_call cdr3_aa cdr3_nt
TRBJ1-2 TRBV27 NA NA CASSLYADSTYGYTF TGTGCCAGCAGTTTATATGCGGACAGCACTTATGGCTACACCTTC
TRBJ1-2 TRBV6-5 NA NA CASSSVNYGYTF TGTGCCAGCAGTTCAGTGAACTATGGCTACACCTTC
TRBJ2-7 TRBV27 once NA CASSLGPPYEQYF TGTGCCAGCAGTTTGGGCCCCCCCTACGAGCAGTACTTC
TRBJ1-2 TRBV5-4 once NA CASSLDARGYGYTF TGTGCCAGCAGCTTGGATGCCAGGGGCTATGGCTACACCTTC
TRBJ1-2 TRBV5-1 NA NA CASREGAAYSPMGYGYTF TGCGCCAGCCGTGAGGGAGCAGCGTATTCCCCAATGGGATATGGCTACACCTTC
TRBJ2-1 TRBV7-9 NA TRBD2 CASSLFWTSVENEQFF TGTGCCAGCAGCTTATTTTGGACTAGCGTTGAAAATGAGCAGTTCTTC
TRBJ2-5 TRBV5-5 NA TRBD2 CASSSSGRMETQYF TGTGCCAGCAGTTCTAGCGGGAGGATGGAGACCCAGTACTTC
TRBJ1-1 TRBV10-3 NA NA CAITQGPDTEAFF TGTGCCATCACCCAGGGGCCGGACACTGAAGCTTTCTTT
TRBJ1-5 TRBV10-3 once TRBD1 CAINDRGGSNQPQHF TGTGCCATCAACGACAGGGGGGGGAGCAATCAGCCCCAGCATTTT
TRBJ2-3 TRBV7-2 NA TRBD2 CASVPHSGIDTQYF TGTGCCAGCGTCCCGCATAGCGGGATTGATACGCAGTATTTT
TRBJ1-5 TRBV29-1 NA NA CSVSTGQRQHF TGCAGCGTTAGCACAGGTCAGCGCCAGCATTTT
TRBJ2-7 TRBV28 NA TRBD2 CASTQLAGVGEQYF TGTGCCAGCACCCAACTAGCGGGAGTAGGCGAGCAGTACTTC
TRBJ1-2 TRBV6-6 NA TRBD1 CASTDSGTGAYGYTF TGTGCCAGCACCGACTCCGGGACAGGGGCTTATGGCTACACCTTC
TRBJ2-2 TRBV4-3 NA NA CASSRGGVRNGELFF TGCGCCAGCAGCCGGGGCGGGGTTCGAAACGGGGAGCTGTTTTTT
TRBJ2-7 TRBV5-6 NA NA CASSSWAEQYF TGTGCCAGCAGCTCTTGGGCCGAGCAGTACTTC
TRBJ2-7 TRBV4-2 NA TRBD1 CASSQGQGEYYEQYF TGTGCCAGCAGCCAAGGTCAGGGGGAGTACTACGAGCAGTACTTC
TRBJ1-5 TRBV10-3 NA NA CAIGPIGGNQPQHF TGTGCCATAGGACCAATCGGCGGCAATCAGCCCCAGCATTTT
TRBJ2-7 TRBV5-1 NA NA CASSLIEWGSEQYF TGCGCCAGCAGCTTGATTGAATGGGGTTCGGAGCAGTACTTC
TRBJ2-7 TRBV28 NA TRBD2 CASSLGGLAASSYEQYF TGTGCCAGCAGTTTAGGGGGACTAGCAGCTAGCTCCTACGAGCAGTACTTC
TRBJ2-7 TRBV30 NA NA CAWSWPGSHEQYF TGTGCCTGGAGTTGGCCAGGGTCCCACGAGCAGTACTTC
TRBJ2-1 TRBV5-1 once NA CASSLTHNEQFF TGCGCCAGCAGTTTGACCCACAATGAGCAGTTCTTC
TRBJ2-7 TRBV7-9 NA NA CASSSSMGYEQYF TGTGCCAGCAGTTCGAGTATGGGGTACGAGCAGTACTTC
TRBJ2-3 TRBV20-1 NA TRBD2 CSAPGGDTQYF TGCAGTGCTCCGGGGGGAGATACGCAGTATTTT
TRBJ2-1 TRBV5-1 NA NA CASSLTTNNEQFF TGCGCCAGCAGCTTGACTACTAACAATGAGCAGTTCTTC
TRBJ2-7 TRBV27 NA NA CASSLLRGYEQYF TGTGCCAGCAGTTTACTACGGGGTTACGAGCAGTACTTC
TRBJ2-3 TRBV25-1 NA TRBD2 CASSEYAGGPDTQYF TGTGCCAGCAGTGAATATGCGGGAGGCCCAGATACGCAGTATTTT
TRBJ2-7 TRBV6-1 NA TRBD1 CASRIRDRGYEQYF TGTGCCAGCAGGATAAGAGACAGGGGCTACGAGCAGTACTTC